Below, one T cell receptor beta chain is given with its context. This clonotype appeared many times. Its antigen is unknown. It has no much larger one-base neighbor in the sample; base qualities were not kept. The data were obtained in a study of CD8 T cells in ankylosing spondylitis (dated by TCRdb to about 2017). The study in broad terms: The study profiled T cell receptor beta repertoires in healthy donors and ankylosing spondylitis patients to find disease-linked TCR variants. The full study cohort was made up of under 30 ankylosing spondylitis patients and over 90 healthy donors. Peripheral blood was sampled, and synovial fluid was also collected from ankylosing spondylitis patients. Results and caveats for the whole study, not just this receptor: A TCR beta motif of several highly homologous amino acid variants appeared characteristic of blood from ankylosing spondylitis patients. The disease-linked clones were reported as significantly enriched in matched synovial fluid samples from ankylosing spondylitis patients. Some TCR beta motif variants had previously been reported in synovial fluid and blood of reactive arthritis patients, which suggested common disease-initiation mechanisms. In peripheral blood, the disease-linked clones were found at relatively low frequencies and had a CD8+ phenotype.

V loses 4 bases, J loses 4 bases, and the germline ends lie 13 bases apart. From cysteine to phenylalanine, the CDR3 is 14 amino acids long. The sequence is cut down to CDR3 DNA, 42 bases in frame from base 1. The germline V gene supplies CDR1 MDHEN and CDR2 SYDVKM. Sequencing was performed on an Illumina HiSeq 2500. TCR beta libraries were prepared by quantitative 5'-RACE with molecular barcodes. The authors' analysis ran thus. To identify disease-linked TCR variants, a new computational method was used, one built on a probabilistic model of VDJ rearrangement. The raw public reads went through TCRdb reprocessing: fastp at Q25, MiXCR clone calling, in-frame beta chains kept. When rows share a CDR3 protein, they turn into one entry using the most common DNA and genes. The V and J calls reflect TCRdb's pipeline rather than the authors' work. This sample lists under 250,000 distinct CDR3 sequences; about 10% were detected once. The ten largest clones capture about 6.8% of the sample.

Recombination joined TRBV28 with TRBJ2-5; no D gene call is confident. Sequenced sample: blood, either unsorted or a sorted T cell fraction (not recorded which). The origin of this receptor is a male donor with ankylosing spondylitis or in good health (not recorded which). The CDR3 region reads CASSWAQVLETQYF. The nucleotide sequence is TGTGCCAGCAGTTGGGCTCAGGTATTAGAGACCCAGTACTTC.